This TCR beta chain originates from a study of T-cell memory formation after mild COVID-19. One entry per CDR3 protein results from TCRdb running MiXCR on the 5' RACE reads. The table lists about 320,000 distinct CDR3 sequences, roughly an eighth of them singletons. This CDR3 spans 17 amino acids. Trimming stripped 0 bases from V and 4 bases from J, with 19 bases between. Germline V gene sequence: CDR1 SGHAT, CDR2 FQNNGV. General study findings and limits: Memory sampled before infection contained some responding clones, suggesting cross-reactive memory joined.

This clonotype showed up just a few times. The antigen is undetermined. The sequenced material came from PBMCs or a T cell subset sorted from them (not recorded which). J is TRBJ2-7 and V is TRBV11-2, with D perhaps assigned TRBD1 or TRBD2 (5 bases each). This receptor was identified in a man aged 18 to 30 who had mild COVID-19 (a few samples of this study predate the infection). Cell type and time point are not known. The CDR3, as DNA: TGTGCCAGCAGCTTAGATAGCCCGCCCGGGGCCATATACGAGCAGTACTTC. This gives the protein CASSLDSPPGAIYEQYF.